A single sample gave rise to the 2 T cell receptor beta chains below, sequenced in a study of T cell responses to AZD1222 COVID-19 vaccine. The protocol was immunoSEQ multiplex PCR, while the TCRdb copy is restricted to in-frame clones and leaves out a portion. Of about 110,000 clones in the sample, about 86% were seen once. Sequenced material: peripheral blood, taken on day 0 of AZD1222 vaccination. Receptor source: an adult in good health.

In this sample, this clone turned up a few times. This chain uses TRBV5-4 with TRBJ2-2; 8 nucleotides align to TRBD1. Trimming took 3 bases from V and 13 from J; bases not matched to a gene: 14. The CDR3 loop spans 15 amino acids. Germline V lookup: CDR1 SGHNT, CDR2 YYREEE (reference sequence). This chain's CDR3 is CASSSGGQGPMRLFF. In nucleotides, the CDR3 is TGTGCCAGCAGCTCGGGCGGACAGGGCCCGATGCGGCTGTTTTTT.

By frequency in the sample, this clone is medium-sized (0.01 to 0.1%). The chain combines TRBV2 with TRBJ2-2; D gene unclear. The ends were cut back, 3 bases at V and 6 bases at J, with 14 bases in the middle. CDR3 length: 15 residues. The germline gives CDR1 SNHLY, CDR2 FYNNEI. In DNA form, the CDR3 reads TGTGCCAGCAGTGATGGACGGATCGCGCCCGGGGAGCTGTTTTTT. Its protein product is CASSDGRIAPGELFF.